One sample yielded the 4 T cell receptor beta chains listed below, sequenced in a study of cytomegalovirus exposure and HLA in healthy donors. A multiplex PCR was run with 60 Vbeta primers and 13 Jbeta primers. Assay: immunoSEQ multiplex PCR; the TCRdb copy retains only in-frame clones and omits some. Here the sample spans about 270,000 clones, roughly two thirds being singletons. The sequencing sample was made of PBMCs. The receptors were sampled from a female donor in good health and CMV-seronegative.

The chain uses TRBV11-3 and TRBJ2-7; D is perhaps TRBD1 (6 bases). The CDR3 contains 15 residues. The germline gives CDR1 SGHNT, CDR2 YENEEA. Trimming pared 5 bases from V and 2 bases from J, leaving 16 bases between. CDR3 in DNA: TGTGCCAGCAGCAGGATCACAGGGTACGCCTACGAGCAGTACTTC. This gives the protein CASSRITGYAYEQYF. The full variable domain, its missing parts supplied by reference TRBV11-3 and TRBJ2-7, is EAGVVQSPRYKIIEKKQPVAFWCNPISGHNTLYWYLQNLGQGPELLIRYENEEAVDDSQLPKDRFSAERLKGVDSTLKIQPAELGDSAVYLCASSRITGYAYEQYFGPGTRLTVT.

The CDR3 region has the DNA TGTGCCAGCAGTTCGAGGACTAGCGGCCTTAGGCAGTATTTT. It yields the protein CASSSRTSGLRQYF. This sequence joins TRBV27 and TRBJ2-3, with 10 positions matching TRBD2. The germline V gene encodes CDR1 MNHEY and CDR2 SMNVEV (reference sequence). Trimming took 4 bases from V and 11 from J; bases not matched to a gene: 9. The CDR3 extends over 14 amino acids.

The chain employs TRBV5-1 and TRBJ2-7; 8 nucleotides agree with TRBD2. V lost 0 bases to trimming and J lost 5 bases; unmatched junction nucleotides: 13. Germline CDR1 and CDR2: SGHRS and YFSETQ. This CDR3 is built from 17 residues. The CDR3 DNA is TGCGCCAGCAGCTTGGACCCCAGCGATAGCGGGATCCACGAGCAGTACTTC. Protein: CASSLDPSDSGIHEQYF. The variable domain in full, completed from reference TRBV5-1 and TRBJ2-7, reads KAGVTQTPRYLIKTRGQQVTLSCSPISGHRSVSWYQQTPGQGLQFLFEYFSETQRNKGNFPGRFSGRQFSNSRSEMNVSTLELGDSALYLCASSLDPSDSGIHEQYFGPGTRLTVT.

The rearrangement joins TRBV11-1 to TRBJ2-1, with 9 positions matching TRBD2. CDR3 length: 15 amino acids. J lost 4 bases, V lost 5 bases, and 6 bases had no gene match. Germline CDR1 is SGHAT and CDR2 is FQDESV (reference sequence). The CDR3: CASSLTSGEYNEQFF. The CDR3 nucleotides read TGTGCCAGCAGCCTGACTAGCGGAGAGTACAATGAGCAGTTCTTC.